This note documents a single TCR beta chain sequence. This entry belongs to a study of blood T cell repertoires in COVID-19. Study in general: Whether acute or convalescent, the COVID-19 samples came from the United States, Italy and Spain. PBMCs, B-cell-depleted T cells, or T cells provided the cDNA or gDNA that made up the material.

Original methodology: Amplification with reference gene primers provided the estimates of nucleated cell counts. Some clones are missing from TCRdb's copy, which holds only in-frame ones; the method was immunoSEQ multiplex PCR. V and J calls plus clone size are reproduced from that table; the DNA served to infer D and trimming. Of 44,000 or so clones listed, just under 70% are singletons. V shed 5 bases and J shed 5 bases, with 14 bases lying between them. The germline gives CDR1 SEHNR, CDR2 FQNEAQ (reference sequence). CDR3 length equals 14 residues. The TCR sequence derives from an older man with acute or convalescent COVID-19. The sequenced sample was peripheral blood. The rearrangement links TRBV7-9 to TRBJ2-3; D unclear. The CDR3 DNA is TGTGCCAGCAGCCCCGAGAATGAGCGAGATACGCAGTATTTT. It is translated as CASSPENERDTQYF. Complete variable domain (other parts from reference TRBV7-9 and TRBJ2-3): DTGVSQNPRHKITKRGQNVTFRCDPISEHNRLYWYRQTLGQGPEFLTYFQNEAQLEKSRLLSDRFSAERPKGSFSTLEIQRTEQGDSAMYLCASSPENERDTQYFGPGTRLTVL.